This is a list of T cell receptor beta chains from one sample in a study of T cell repertoires in cytomegalovirus infection. TCRdb itself ran the reads through MiXCR, one entry per CDR3 protein. The sample contains 900,000 to 950,000 distinct CDR3 sequences, more than 25% of which appear only once. Their antigen targets remain unknown. Material: cultured CD8+ T cells from PBMCs, obtained from culture after CMV antigen stimulation. The receptors were gathered from a human donor in good health (CMV status not recorded). Some clones in this sample may be carry-over from other donors' samples. The CDR3 runs from the conserved cysteine through the conserved F or W. D genes are given only for firm matches. Clone sizes are given selectively: once, few, many, or a class where the clone is expanded.

>TRBD1|NA|TRBJ2-1|TRBV10-3
CAISDPQGDNEQFF
TGTGCCATCAGTGACCCACAGGGGGACAATGAGCAGTTCTTC
>TRBD2|NA|TRBJ2-3|TRBV2
CANQLAISTDTQYF
TGTGCCAACCAACTAGCGATAAGCACAGATACGCAGTATTTT
>NA|NA|TRBJ2-5|TRBV7-9
CASSPALGGAETQYF
TGTGCCAGCAGCCCCGCCCTCGGGGGAGCGGAGACCCAGTACTTC
>TRBD1|NA|TRBJ1-2|TRBV7-6
CASSPGTGGHGYTF
TGTGCCAGCAGCCCCGGGACAGGGGGCCATGGCTACACCTTC
>TRBD1|few|TRBJ1-1|TRBV7-3
CASSMTGGGYTEAFF
TGTGCCAGCAGCATGACAGGGGGAGGTTATACTGAAGCTTTCTTT
>NA|NA|TRBJ2-5|TRBV19
CASSIVHRLRTQETQYF
TGTGCCAGTAGTATAGTTCACCGGTTAAGGACTCAGGAGACCCAGTACTTC
>NA|NA|TRBJ2-2|TRBV4-3
CASSQDRAAVMNTGELFF
TGCGCCAGCAGCCAAGATCGGGCGGCAGTGATGAACACCGGGGAGCTGTTTTTT
>TRBD1|NA|TRBJ2-7|TRBV7-6
CASSLDVGTGGSEQYF
TGTGCCAGCAGCTTAGACGTTGGGACAGGGGGAAGCGAGCAGTACTTC
>TRBD2|few|TRBJ2-1|TRBV5-1
CASSLVLAASYNEQFF
TGCGCCAGCAGCTTGGTACTAGCGGCATCCTACAATGAGCAGTTCTTC
>NA|NA|TRBJ1-3|TRBV28
CASSLSPVGNTIYF
TGTGCCAGCAGTTTGTCCCCGGTTGGAAACACCATATATTTT